This T cell receptor (beta chain) was sequenced in a study of radiotherapy plus CTLA-4 blockade in lung cancer. CDR1 is SGHNT and CDR2 is YYREEE in the germline V gene (reference sequence). There are 15 residues in the CDR3. V dropped 5 bases and J dropped 5; count of bases not matched to a gene: 11. Participants had chemo-refractory metastatic non-small-cell lung cancer and were treated with focal radiation plus ipilimumab CTLA-4 blockade. TCRdb's table, derived via immunoSEQ multiplex PCR, lists solely in-frame clones and lacks some. The sample consists of about 120,000 clones, just under 90% of them appearing once.

This chain joins TRBV5-4 and TRBJ2-7, with TRBD2 identical over 9 bases. The clonotype comes from a human donor with non-small cell lung cancer that progressed on radiotherapy plus ipilimumab. The starting material was peripheral blood, obtained from a patient treated with radiotherapy plus ipilimumab. This CDR3 is CASRDIAGVRNEQYF. In nucleotides, the CDR3 is TGTGCCAGCAGGGACATAGCGGGAGTAAGGAACGAGCAGTACTTC.